This record covers a single T cell receptor beta chain. This table comes from immunoSEQ multiplex PCR, and its TCRdb copy is limited to in-frame clones, with some not included. The table records around 100,000 clones, more than 85% of them present only once. Germline assignment: CDR1 MGHRA and CDR2 YSYEKL. V was pared by 6 bases and J by 7 bases, with 11 bases of the junction left unmatched. The CDR3 loop spans 14 amino acids. This sample was included in a study of control samples from healthy donors and cancer patients. V gene TRBV4-1 combines with J gene TRBJ2-5; TRBD1 matches at 7 bases. The sequence derives from a woman in her forties or fifties in good health. Sequences were obtained from blood. The CDR3 loop is CASRPLGGPGTQYF. DNA for the CDR3: TGCGCCAGCAGGCCTTTAGGGGGCCCAGGGACCCAGTACTTC.